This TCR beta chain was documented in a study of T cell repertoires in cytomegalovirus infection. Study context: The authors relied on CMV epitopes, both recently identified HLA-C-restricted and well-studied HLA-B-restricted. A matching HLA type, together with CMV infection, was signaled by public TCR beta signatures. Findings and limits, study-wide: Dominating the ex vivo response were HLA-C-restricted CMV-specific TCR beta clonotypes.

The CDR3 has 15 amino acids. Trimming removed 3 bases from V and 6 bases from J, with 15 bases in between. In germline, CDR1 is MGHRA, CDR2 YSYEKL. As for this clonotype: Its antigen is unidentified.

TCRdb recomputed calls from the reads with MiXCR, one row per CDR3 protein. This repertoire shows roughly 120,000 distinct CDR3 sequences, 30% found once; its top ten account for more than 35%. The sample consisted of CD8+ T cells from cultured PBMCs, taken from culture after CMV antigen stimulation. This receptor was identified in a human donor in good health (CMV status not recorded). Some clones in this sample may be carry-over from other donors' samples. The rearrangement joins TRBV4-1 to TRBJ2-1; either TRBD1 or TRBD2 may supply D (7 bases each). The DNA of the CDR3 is TGCGCCAGCAGCCAGAGTCAGGGGGGGTTCAATGAGCAGTTCTTC. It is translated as CASSQSQGGFNEQFF.